This T cell receptor (beta chain) was identified in a study of blood T cells in healthy people across ages. A remark on this clonotype: Its target is not known. An end of the junction differs from the germline gene, which may be a read error.

The CDR3 has 15 amino acids. The germline V gene encodes CDR1 LGHDT and CDR2 YNNKEL (reference sequence). Findings and limits, study-wide: Investigators treated diversity estimates from one million T cells as underestimates. No one knew whether donors had CMV, which possibly confounded expanded clonotype changes.

The use of a sample-barcoded 5' primer and a J-beta primer mix characterized a second PCR of about 7 to 12 cycles. All cDNA molecules were each tagged by a template-switch adaptor with 12 random nucleotides. Per sample, CDR3-containing paired-end reads numbered at least 2.5 million. TCRdb used MiXCR to reprocess the 5' RACE reads, holding one entry per CDR3 protein. The table lists about 1.7 million distinct CDR3 sequences, approximately 28% of them singletons. This clonotype was sampled from a woman aged 30 to 39 in good health. The chain has TRBV3-1 and TRBJ2-7; 9 nucleotides match TRBD1. Sample: blood. CDR3 bases: TGTGCCAGCAGAAGGGGACAGGGACCCCCTTACGGGCAGTACTTC. Residues: CASRRGQGPPYGQYF.